This paragraph reports one T cell receptor beta chain. Antigen specificity is unknown. The germline CDR1 and CDR2 sequences are SGHTA and FQGNSA. This CDR3 is 17 amino acids long. The trim removed 5 bases at V and 0 bases at J, leaving 10 bases unmatched. This entry belongs to a study of OX40 agonist ivuxolimab in advanced cancers. Study summary: Aged roughly 23 to 79 with a mean of about 63 years, they were roughly 83% male. Study-level points and caveats: CD4+ and CD8+ blood T cells expanded clonally by week 6 at 0.1 to 3.0 mg/kg. The antigen specificity of the peripheral T cells (those that were expanded) was not determined.

Baseline, cycle 4 day 1, and cycle 7 day 1 were the blood sampling points. Produced via immunoSEQ multiplex PCR; TCRdb's table is partial and in-frame only. This sample has about 63,000 clones, with approximately 90% found just once. This clonotype originated in an adult with an advanced solid tumor such as melanoma, head and neck, liver or kidney cancer. The sample here was CD4+ or CD8+ T cells sorted from blood, taken in a trial of the OX40 agonist ivuxolimab. J is TRBJ1-5 and V is TRBV7-2, with 7 bases fitting TRBD1. The CDR3 bases are TGTGCCAGCAGCCGGGACAGACAGCCTTATAGCAATCAGCCCCAGCATTTT. It is translated as CASSRDRQPYSNQPQHF.